This T cell receptor (beta chain) was found in a study of beta chain features in type 1 diabetes. Isolated RNA was reverse transcribed in full, so expressed TCRB transcripts were sequenced. Naive, central memory and regulatory T cell samples yielded some 3.9 million reads on average. Sequencing used immunoSEQ multiplex PCR; TCRdb keeps in-frame clones, though not all of them. Of 120,000 or so clones detected, approximately 15% appear once; the ten largest clones hold around 2.5%. Notes on this clone: Its specificity is not known.

The CDR3 contains 13 residues. The germline V gene has CDR1 MNHEY and CDR2 SVGAGI. Trimming shortened V by 7 bases and J by 4 bases, and 14 bases separated the two germline ends. Points from the study as a whole: Among patients with Type 1 diabetes, TCRB CDR3s were moderately but significantly shorter in every one of the four CD4+ subsets.

This chain uses TRBV6-5 with TRBJ2-7; D may correspond to TRBD1 or TRBD2 (5 bases each). The clonotype originates from a man younger than 35 with type 1 diabetes. Source material: central memory CD4+ T cells from blood. The CDR3 loop is CASTPRGAYEQYF. The CDR3 DNA follows: TGTGCCAGCACTCCGAGGGGCGCTTACGAGCAGTACTTC.